This note documents a single T cell receptor beta chain sequence. No antigen is known for it. The V end was cut by 2 bases, the J end by 7 bases, with 9 bases between. In germline, CDR1 is SQVTM, CDR2 ANQGSEA. The CDR3 has 12 amino acids. CD45RO-negative, CCR7-positively selected cells formed the naive CD8 fraction, excluding terminally differentiated effector memory CD45RA+ cells. The data were taken from a study of shared clonotypes between healthy human individuals. Study context: CD4 naive and CD4 memory each took three plates per donor, while CD8 naive took two and CD8 memory one.

Broader study findings: Sorted-subset sequencing was shown by rarefaction to be incomplete despite large depth.

Authors' methods: Filtering differed because ImmunoSEQ produced junction-only sequences that carried no quality scores. The table came from immunoSEQ multiplex PCR; TCRdb's copy has only in-frame clones and leaves some out. D and trimming come from the DNA, and the V and J calls and clone size come from that table. Of about 2.1 million clones detected, 93% appear once; the ten largest clones hold around 1.7%. The TCR comes from a man between 18 and 35 years old in good health. Some clones in this sample may be carry-over from other donors' samples. Sequenced sample: naive CD8+ T cells from PBMCs. The chain recombines TRBV29-1 with TRBJ2-1; D not resolved. The CDR3 region is CSVESLLNEQFF. The CDR3 DNA follows: TGCAGCGTTGAATCACTTCTAAATGAGCAGTTCTTC.